This T cell receptor beta chain was identified in a study of blood T cells in healthy people across ages. Findings and caveats of the study: Compared with aged donors, long-lived donors showed fewer expanded clones, suggesting selection.

With respect to this clonotype: Its antigen is undetermined.

PCR was performed a second time for roughly 7 to 11 cycles using a sample-barcoded 5' primer and a J-beta primer mix. From the 5' RACE reads, TCRdb called clonotypes with MiXCR, one entry per CDR3 protein. The repertoire consists of 1.8 million or so distinct CDR3 sequences, with about two fifths occurring once and the leading ten covering about 23%. There are 15 residues in the CDR3. Per germline, CDR1 MNHEY and CDR2 SVGAGI. V lost 2 bases and J 5 bases, leaving 14 bases between the germline ends. This clonotype originated in a human donor in good health. V and J are TRBV6-5 and TRBJ2-3, with D possibly matching TRBD2 (7 bases). Sequencing was done on a sample of blood. This CDR3 reads CASSYAPGGEDTQYF. Here the CDR3 DNA reads TGTGCCAGCAGTTACGCCCCGGGGGGCGAAGATACGCAGTATTTT.